The 5 T cell receptor beta chains in this list originate from one sample, sequenced in a study of blood T cell repertoires in COVID-19. Assay: immunoSEQ multiplex PCR; the TCRdb copy retains only in-frame clones and omits some. This sample has more than 250,000 clones; more than 70% occur once, and the top ten carry under 2%. Material: peripheral blood. The receptors come from a woman between 45 and 60 years old with acute or convalescent COVID-19.

Remarks on this clone: Since the CDR3 does not end with the conserved phenylalanine or tryptophan, this likely comes from a read error. The DNA is omitted, as the CDR3 cannot be located on it reliably, and the CDR3 follows TCRdb's listing. The chain carries TRBV9 and TRBJ2-7; the D segment call TRBD1 is taken from the table without a DNA check. The germline V gene encodes CDR1 SGDLS and CDR2 YYNGEE. 12 amino acids form the CDR3, both terminal residues included. Here the CDR3 reads CASSVAGPNVPP.

V and J are TRBV27 and TRBJ2-7, with 8 bases that match TRBD2. Germline V lookup: CDR1 MNHEY, CDR2 SMNVEV (reference sequence). J was trimmed by 6 bases and V by 3 bases; bases with no gene match: 13. The CDR3 runs to 16 residues. CDR3 coding DNA: TGTGCCAGCAGTTTTTTCCCGGGACTAGGGGTTTCCGAGCAGTACTTC. Translation gives CASSFFPGLGVSEQYF.

The rearrangement links TRBV27 to TRBJ1-5; D is uncertain. Germline CDR1 and CDR2: MNHEY and SMNVEV (reference sequence). The CDR3 loop spans 16 amino acids. The V gene lost 4 bases and the J gene lost 2 bases, with 15 bases spanning the gap. The CDR3 nucleotides read TGTGCCAGCAGTTCTCGGGATAATCGGCGCAATCAGCCCCAGCATTTT. This encodes CASSSRDNRRNQPQHF.

This clone was recorded a few times. V gene TRBV7-2 combines with J gene TRBJ2-7, with TRBD1 matching over 8 bases. Germline CDR1 reads SGHTA; CDR2 reads FQGNSA. The CDR3 runs to 15 residues. Trimming at V came to 5 bases and at J to 6 bases, leaving 12 bases not matched to a gene. This CDR3 is CASSLLGAGGAEQYF. DNA of the CDR3: TGTGCCAGCAGCCTCCTAGGGGCAGGGGGCGCCGAGCAGTACTTC.

This chain connects TRBV28 to TRBJ1-4; 7 bases line up with TRBD1. This CDR3 is built from 14 residues. V was pared by 2 bases and J by 8 bases, with 5 bases of the junction left unmatched. Germline-derived CDR1 and CDR2 are MDHEN and SYDVKM. The CDR3 DNA reads as TGTGCCAGCAGTTTACACGGACAGGACGAAAAACTGTTTTTT. This gives the protein CASSLHGQDEKLFF. Filled out from reference TRBV28 and TRBJ1-4, the complete variable domain reads DVKVTQSSRYLVKRTGEKVFLECVQDMDHENMFWYRQDPGLGLRLIYFSYDVKMKEKGDIPEGYSVSREKKERFSLILESASTNQTSMYLCASSLHGQDEKLFFGSGTQLSVL.